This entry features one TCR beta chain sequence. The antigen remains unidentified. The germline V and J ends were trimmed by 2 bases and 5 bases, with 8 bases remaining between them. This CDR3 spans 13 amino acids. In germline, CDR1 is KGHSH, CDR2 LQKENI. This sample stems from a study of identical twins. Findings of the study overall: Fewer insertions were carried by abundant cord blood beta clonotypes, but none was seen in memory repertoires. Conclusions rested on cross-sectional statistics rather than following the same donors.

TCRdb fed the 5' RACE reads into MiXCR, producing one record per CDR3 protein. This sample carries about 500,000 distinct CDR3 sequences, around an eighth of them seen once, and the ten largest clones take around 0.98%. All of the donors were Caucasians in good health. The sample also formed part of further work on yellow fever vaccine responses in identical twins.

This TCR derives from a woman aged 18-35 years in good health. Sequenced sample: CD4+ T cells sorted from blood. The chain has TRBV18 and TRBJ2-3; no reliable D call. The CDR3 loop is CASSPRLLDTQYF. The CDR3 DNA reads TGTGCCAGCTCACCAAGACTCCTAGATACGCAGTATTTT.